This T cell receptor beta chain was identified during a study of blood T cell repertoires in COVID-19. Germline V CDR1 and CDR2: MNHEY, SVGAGI. V was trimmed by 0 bases and J by 7 bases, leaving 7 bases between them. The CDR3 contains 13 residues. The data were produced by immunoSEQ multiplex PCR, yet TCRdb's version contains in-frame clones alone and is incomplete. The data contain roughly 150,000 clones, under 85% of them seen just once; the ten biggest clones take up about 6.9%. This chain links TRBV6-5 with TRBJ1-5, with a weak D call TRBD1 (6 bases). This TCR came from an older man with COVID-19, enrolled during active disease. Sequenced material: peripheral blood. CDR3 region: CASSYSTGQPQHF. CDR3 DNA sequence: TGTGCCAGCAGTTACTCCACAGGGCAGCCCCAGCATTTT.